What follows are 18 T cell receptor beta chains derived from one specimen sequenced in a study of blood T cell repertoires in COVID-19 (dated by TCRdb to about 2020). The library was prepared using the immunoSEQ multiplex PCR assay. Not all clones reach the TCRdb copy of this immuneACCESS table, which keeps in-frame sequences only. Checked studies attribute under half of the gap to unresolved V genes and leave the rest unexplained. Here the sample has about 160,000 clones; about 80% occur a single time. The top ten clones comprise 22% of the sample. Sequenced: peripheral blood. These receptors were collected from a woman aged 80 or older with acute or convalescent COVID-19.

Only a few counts were recorded for this clone. This chain joins TRBV18 and TRBJ1-2, with D possibly matching TRBD1 (5 bases). Germline CDR1 and CDR2: KGHSH and LQKENI. CDR3 length equals 15 residues. The germline V and J ends were trimmed by 3 bases and 6 bases, with 17 bases remaining between them. CDR3 DNA: TGTGCCAGCTCACCGTATGGGGCGGAGGGGCATGGCTACACCTTC. Its protein is CASSPYGAEGHGYTF.

The chain joins TRBV10-3 to TRBJ1-6, with D tentatively TRBD1 (6 bases). Looked up from germline, CDR1 is ENHRY and CDR2 is SYGVKD. This CDR3 spans 15 amino acids. V was clipped by 1 base and J by 9 bases, with 13 bases between them. In DNA form, the CDR3 reads TGTGCCATCAGTGAGTACTCAACAGGGATTTCACCCCTCCACTTT. Translated: CAISEYSTGISPLHF.

The chain combines TRBV9 with TRBJ2-5; perhaps TRBD1 as D (6 bases). The length of the CDR3 is 13 residues. Trimming removed 0 bases from V and 7 bases from J, with 10 bases in between. From germline, CDR1 is SGDLS and CDR2 YYNGEE. The CDR3 sequence is CASSVDREGTQYF. Written as DNA, the CDR3 is TGTGCCAGCAGCGTAGACAGGGAAGGGACCCAGTACTTC.

This clone was found a few times. V is TRBV7-6 and J is TRBJ1-2; 11 nucleotides agree with TRBD1. Germline trimming cut 1 base from V and 7 bases from J; bases unmatched to any gene: 8. CDR3 size: 16 residues. The germline gives CDR1 SGHVS, CDR2 FNYEAQ. This chain's CDR3 is CASSLESRTGGSGYTF. In nucleotides, the CDR3 is TGTGCCAGCAGCTTAGAAAGTCGGACAGGGGGCTCTGGCTACACCTTC.

The chain employs TRBV5-1 and TRBJ2-3, with TRBD2 identical over 13 bases. The CDR3 is 16 residues long. Trimming cost V 4 bases and J 0 bases; bases outside gene matches: 2. The germline V gene encodes CDR1 SGHRS and CDR2 YFSETQ. In nucleotides, the CDR3 is TGCGCCAGCAGCGGGGGACTAGCGGGGAGCACAGATACGCAGTATTTT. Translated, it gives CASSGGLAGSTDTQYF.

The V call is TRBV7-8, the J call TRBJ2-3; TRBD2 agrees at 12 bases. Germline V lookup: CDR1 SGHVS, CDR2 FQNEAQ. The trim removed 2 bases at V and 3 bases at J, leaving 9 bases unmatched. The CDR3 is made up of 18 amino acids. CDR3 nucleotides: TGTGCCAGCAGCTTAAAACCTAGCGGGAGGGCCCAGACAGATACGCAGTATTTT. It translates to CASSLKPSGRAQTDTQYF.

The CDR3: CAWSVGGQGGETQYF. CDR3 nucleotides: TGTGCCTGGAGTGTAGGGGGACAGGGGGGAGAGACCCAGTACTTC. V usage is TRBV30 and J usage is TRBJ2-5, with 11 bases fitting TRBD1. CDR1 is GTSNPN, CDR2 SVGIG, per germline (reference sequence). The V gene end was trimmed by 0 bases and the J gene end by 4 bases; junction bases not matched to a gene: 4. The CDR3 runs 15 residues.

The chain recombines TRBV19 with TRBJ2-5; possible D gene TRBD1, 5 bases. CDR3 length equals 14 residues. Germline CDR1 is LNHDA and CDR2 is SQIVND (reference sequence). V shed 4 bases and J shed 5 bases, with 14 bases lying between them. The CDR3 DNA reads TGTGCCAGTAGTACAACAGGCAGTGTTGAGACCCAGTACTTC. Its translation is CASSTTGSVETQYF.

This clone was observed a few times. The chain combines TRBV6-4 with TRBJ2-1; 7 nucleotides agree with TRBD2. The CDR3 contains 15 residues. V gave up 0 bases and J gave up 6 bases; unmatched junction bases: 5. Germline V gene data show CDR1 as MRHNA and CDR2 as SNTAGT. CDR3 coding DNA: TGTGCCAGCAGTGACTCGGGCGGGAGCCGCAATGAGCAGTTCTTC. It codes for CASSDSGGSRNEQFF.

CDR3 amino acids: CATSNTGANQPQHF. The DNA for the CDR3 is TGTGCCACCAGTAACACAGGGGCCAATCAGCCCCAGCATTTT. V is TRBV24-1 and J is TRBJ1-5; TRBD1 aligns across 7 bases. In germline, CDR1 is KGHDR, CDR2 SFDVKD. V was clipped by 6 bases and J by 3 bases; unmatched bases: 4. This CDR3 has 14 residues.

As DNA, the CDR3 is TGTGCCAGCTCAACCGAACGGGACAGTAATCAGCCCCAGCATTTT. The encoded protein is CASSTERDSNQPQHF. V gene TRBV18 combines with J gene TRBJ1-5, with 7 bases aligning to TRBD1. Trimming cost V 5 bases and J 4 bases; bases outside gene matches: 8. The CDR3 has 15 residues. CDR1 and CDR2 (germline): KGHSH, LQKENI.

The chain employs TRBV2 and TRBJ2-3; 10 bases fit TRBD1. The CDR3 runs 13 residues. Germline V lookup: CDR1 SNHLY, CDR2 FYNNEI. Germline trimming cut 8 bases from V and 4 bases from J; bases unmatched to any gene: 3. The DNA of the CDR3 is TGTGCCAGCGACAGGGGGCTTGCAGATACGCAGTATTTT. Translation gives CASDRGLADTQYF.

V and J are TRBV6-5 and TRBJ2-7, with 7 bases identical to TRBD2. CDR3 length equals 15 residues. Germline trimming cut 2 bases from V and 2 bases from J; bases unmatched to any gene: 6. Germline-derived CDR1 and CDR2 are MNHEY and SVGAGI. The CDR3 sequence: CASSYAGGSPYEQYF. The CDR3 DNA follows: TGTGCCAGCAGTTACGCCGGGGGGTCACCCTACGAGCAGTACTTC.

The J gene is TRBJ2-2, the V gene TRBV4-1; no clear D gene. Trimming stripped 4 bases from V and 5 bases from J, with 8 bases between. Germline CDR1 MGHRA, CDR2 YSYEKL. This CDR3 comprises 13 residues. The CDR3 nucleotides are TGCGCCAGCAGCCTTGCAGTTACCGGGGAGCTGTTTTTT. It is translated as CASSLAVTGELFF.

The CDR3: CASSPQREGYNEQFF. CDR3 DNA: TGTGCCAGCAGCCCCCAGCGGGAGGGGTACAATGAGCAGTTCTTC. The chain has TRBV9 and TRBJ2-1; 10 positions match TRBD2. Per the germline V gene, CDR1 is SGDLS and CDR2 is YYNGEE. V shed 4 bases, J shed 4 bases, and the junction held 5 bases outside the gene matches. There are 15 residues in the CDR3.

This chain links TRBV27 with TRBJ2-1; maybe TRBD2 (7 bases). CDR1 MNHEY and CDR2 SMNVEV come from the germline V gene (reference sequence). The CDR3 is 15 amino acids. V was trimmed by 3 bases and J by 8 bases, leaving 17 bases between them. The CDR3 DNA sequence: TGTGCCAGCAGTTTGCCCGGGAGGCAGGGGCATGAGCAGTTCTTC. Encoded protein: CASSLPGRQGHEQFF.

This clone was picked up one time. CDR3 sequence reads: CASSSSGTGRFETQYF. In DNA, the CDR3 is TGTGCCAGCAGCTCCTCCGGGACAGGGCGATTTGAGACCCAGTACTTC. The chain combines TRBV7-6 with TRBJ2-5, with TRBD1 matching 9 bases. The germline gives CDR1 SGHVS, CDR2 FNYEAQ. With V trimmed by 4 bases and J by 5 bases, 11 bases remained unmatched. The CDR3 totals 16 residues.

The rearrangement uses TRBV6-5 and TRBJ2-7; D may be TRBD1 (6 bases). The germline V gene encodes CDR1 MNHEY and CDR2 SVGAGI. The length of the CDR3 is 14 residues. The V end lost 6 bases, the J end lost 2 bases, and 14 bases lay between the germline ends. DNA for the CDR3: TGTGCCAGCAGCGGCTTGTGGGGGCCCTACGAGCAGTACTTC. It codes for CASSGLWGPYEQYF.